This T cell receptor beta chain originates from a study of HIV-infected patients and healthy controls. This clonotype was recorded a few times. CDR1 SNHLY and CDR2 FYNNEI come from the germline V gene. V was clipped by 5 bases and J by 5 bases, with 15 bases between them. CDR3 length equals 14 residues. TCRdb independently ran MiXCR on the 5' RACE reads; one entry per CDR3 protein. The sample yields 65,000 to 70,000 distinct CDR3 sequences, around 16% seen once. V is TRBV2 and J is TRBJ2-5; possibly TRBD1 or TRBD2 for D (5 bases each). The source of this sequence is a human donor in good health. The sample taken for sequencing was CD4+ T cells from blood. The CDR3 bases are TGTGCCAGCAGTACCGGGACCCCCTCTGAGACCCAGTACTTC. This gives the protein CASSTGTPSETQYF.